A single T cell receptor beta chain is shown here with its context. The antigen is unknown. This sample was included in a study of cytomegalovirus exposure and HLA in healthy donors. Broader study findings: There were some V segments, including TRBV6-2 and TRBV6-3, excluded as indistinguishable. Upon later analysis, TCR association rates were observed to vary by HLA locus, being highest for DRB1 and lowest for HLA-C.

Primers for the PCR totalled 60 Vbeta and 13 Jbeta. Sequenced by immunoSEQ multiplex PCR; TCRdb stores in-frame clones only, minus some. The sample yields 200,000 to 250,000 clones, more than 75% seen once. The CDR3 runs 14 residues. Germline V gives CDR1 GTSNPN, CDR2 SVGIG (reference sequence). The trim removed 1 base at V and 10 bases at J, leaving 9 bases unmatched. This receptor was obtained from a woman aged 40 to 50 in good health and CMV-seronegative. The rearrangement joins TRBV30 to TRBJ2-3; TRBD2 aligns across 9 bases. Input material: PBMCs. CDR3 in amino acids: CAWSAVSGSSAQYF. In DNA, the CDR3 is TGTGCCTGGAGTGCGGTTAGCGGGAGTAGTGCGCAGTATTTT.